This TCR beta chain derives from a study of cytomegalovirus exposure and HLA in healthy donors (TCRdb year 2017). About the investigation overall: According to an earlier analysis of 587 of the donors, about 179 million T cells yielded 95 million to 140 million unique TCR beta sequences and about 280 Gb of sequence data. Approximately 310 gigabases of sequencing data and some 85 million unique TCR sequences were included in an early release covering around 600 HLA-typed donors. The genetic ancestry cluster associated with self-reported Caucasian donors included around four fifths of the roughly 410 genotyped donors. The study aimed to test whether signatures of past pathogen exposure could be identified by cataloging public T cell receptors. The T cell repertoires of several hundred subjects were profiled by immunosequencing and related to cytomegalovirus serostatus. A separate validation cohort of 90 to 150 different subjects was used in addition to the approximately 700-subject first cohort. To predict cytomegalovirus infection status, the study combined high-throughput TCR immunosequencing, statistical association of individual TCRs with disease status, and machine learning. A later analysis re-analyzed previously published TCR beta repertoires from several hundred donors and added high-resolution HLA genotyping to study TCR occurrence patterns. Rather than drawing on any new phenotypic data, the later analysis identified candidate immune exposures from TCR beta sequences and the way those sequences occurred across donors. An earlier analysis of several hundred of the donors used high-throughput TCR beta sequencing to judge whether each TCR beta V gene segment behaved as functional or pseudogenic. Alongside the repertoire data, information on donor age, sex, ethnicity and CMV serostatus was compiled. In a later genetic analysis, genome-wide SNP genotypes for about three fifths of the roughly 670 donors were used, and that subset was treated as a discovery cohort. All discovery cohort repertoires had been generated on a single sequencing platform. Both class I and class II loci were covered by HLA typing, at four-digit resolution. The number of typed donors differed by locus: roughly 629-640 for A, B, C, DRB1 and DQB1; roughly 510 for DQA1; roughly 600 for DPA1; and approximately 450 for DPB1. Roughly 5 DR-DQ haplotypes were treated as single units for association and clustering because of strong linkage in the cohort. Among under 450 genotyped donors of the cohort, an average of approximately 230,000 unique TCR beta nucleotide sequences were sequenced per donor, about a sixth of them non-productive.

Library preparation used the immunoSEQ multiplex PCR assay. A mixture of 60 forward primers for TCR Vbeta segments and 13 reverse primers for TCR Jbeta segments was used in the multiplex PCR. The CDR3 region of rearranged TCR beta genes was amplified from genomic DNA with a multiplex PCR assay. The Illumina HiSeq System was used to sequence the amplified TCR beta libraries as 87-base-pair reads. In the source study's methods: A later analysis counted some 74 million unique TCR beta chains across the 550 to 700 repertoires, and around 9.9 million of these chains were shared by at least two donors. Raw reads were error-corrected and collapsed into unique sequences by a nearest-neighbor algorithm in which closely related sequences were merged to remove PCR and sequencing errors. V, D and J gene segments were assigned by aligning CDR3 sequences to IMGT reference sequences. For a sequence to be retained, a match of at least six nucleotides to both a V gene segment and a J gene segment was required. Rearrangements were called productive when the CDR3 lacked stop codons and stayed in frame with V and J; all others were non-productive. Following IMGT convention, CDR3 was defined as the stretch from the second conserved V-encoded cysteine to the conserved J-encoded phenylalanine. Sequences without an unambiguous match to a single V gene segment were excluded from the earlier analysis of approximately 600 of the donors. An earlier analysis of some 610 of the donors called V segments functional above 56.7% productive rearrangements and segregating when the between-donor standard deviation exceeded 5%. A statistical classification framework was built for diagnosing cytomegalovirus status from the catalog of TCR beta chain sequences. In a later analysis, TCR nucleotide sequences were compared against IMGT/GENE-DB human TR gene sequences so that V and J genes could be assigned. A later analysis assigned CDR3 sequences and most-parsimonious VDJ recombination scenarios with the TCRdist pipeline. In a later analysis, each TCR beta chain was defined by its CDR3 amino acid sequence together with its V-gene family, and reads without a unique V-gene family were excluded. A later analysis removed 500 to 650 highly shared, low-generation-probability nucleotide sequences to deal with suspected cross-contamination and a sequencing artifact. In a later analysis, a clonal expansion index was calculated for each public chain from normalized within-repertoire ranks of inferred template counts. In a later analysis, generation probabilities were computed using a VDJ recombination model fitted to out-of-frame rearrangements, and the results were checked against IGoR. In a later analysis, hypergeometric tests were used to score TCR-TCR, TCR-HLA and TCR-CMV co-occurrence, with a repertoire-size bias correction applied to TCR pairs. In a later analysis, false discovery rates were estimated by permuting HLA or CMV assignments 20 times. A later analysis grouped co-occurring TCRs with DBSCAN, adding TCRdist sequence similarity when clustering within HLA-allele-positive subsets. Repertoires with fewer than 30,000 or more than 120,000 public chains were left out of co-occurrence clustering, as were a handful of repertoires with anomalous nucleotide sharing. Here the immuneACCESS table is served through TCRdb, limited to in-frame sequences with V and J called. Missing clones are a known gap in these copies; in checked studies unresolved V genes cover under half, and the rest lacks a known reason. From that table come the V and J calls and clone size; the DNA was used to work out D and trimming. The sample table contains some 100,000 clones; only one count was recorded for approximately 71% of them. The top ten constitute 5.4% of the sample.

V was cut back by 6 bases and J by 2 bases, leaving a gap of 16 bases between them. The CDR3, cysteine through phenylalanine, is 15 amino acids long. The retained sequence is limited to the CDR3, 45 bases, with the frame set at the first base. CDR1 and CDR2 are drawn from the germline V gene: MNHNS, SASEGT. The cohort consisted of 600 or so healthy bone marrow donors. Cohort members were all nominally healthy when sampled, although unrecorded immune exposures were likely present. The donor tested CMV seropositive, placing the donor among the 290 or so seropositive members of the cohort. Every donor gave a peripheral blood sample, and the peripheral blood mononuclear cells from that sample were used for TCR beta sequencing. The Qiagen DNeasy Blood Extraction Kit was used to extract genomic DNA from the blood cell samples. Beyond this particular receptor, the publication reports: In an earlier analysis of some 540 of the donors, most TCR beta V segments appeared in productive rearrangements about 90% or about 30% of the time, broadly matching IMGT annotations. A further reported finding was that TCR beta sequences accurately predicted the HLA-A and HLA-B alleles for most subjects in the first cohort. Assigning TCR associations to individual alleles was difficult when HLA alleles, especially DR and DQ, strongly co-occurred. A later analysis reported that several top co-occurrence clusters appeared linked to parvovirus B19, influenza, CMV and Epstein-Barr virus. In both the original and validation cohorts, the classifier was reported to diagnose cytomegalovirus status with high specificity and sensitivity. At a false discovery rate of 0.05, a later analysis linked some 18,000 TCR beta sequences to specific HLA alleles. Compared with the approximately 700-donor mean, donors in an Asian-associated ancestry cluster had fewer N-insertions in productive TCRs, according to a later genetic analysis. In a later genetic analysis, a missense DCLRE1C variant was associated with V-gene and J-gene trimming of TCR beta chains, and the association was replicated in an independent cohort. Because HLA typing was unavailable for some donors at each locus, only the typed subset was used in association tests. Some IMGT-functional V segments, including TRBV6-2 and TRBV6-3, could not be told apart with the 87-base-pair reads, so those segments were excluded. In a later analysis, the rate of TCR association differed among HLA loci, with DRB1 alleles having the most associated TCRs and HLA-C alleles having the fewest. Most CMV-associated TCR beta chains appeared to be HLA-restricted in a later analysis, and the HLA associations seemed to be driven largely by CMV exposure. Only TCR beta chains were sequenced in this cohort, and the absence of alpha or paired-chain data limited detectable features. A total of 150 or so TCR beta chains were listed by the study as associated with cytomegalovirus. Because counts were too low, roughly 16 rarely observed V segments, including chromosome 9 orphons, were excluded from the earlier analysis of some 590 of the donors. A group of highly shared sequence variants was considered likely to be a technical artifact of the sequencing pipeline. Immune exposure information for the cohort was limited to CMV serostatus. Linkage disequilibrium might explain the correlated functional status among segregating V segments, but an unknown experimental factor could not be ruled out. A few of the identified cytomegalovirus-associated TCR beta chains were confirmed in vitro to be specific for cytomegalovirus antigens. The presence/absence analyses assumed that sequencing depth was roughly uniform across donors, and that assumption may not be true. It was suggested by the authors that the approach could potentially be generalized to other disease states and immunological phenotypes. Most TCR sequences were observed very rarely across donors, whereas some public TCRs were present in many individuals. Compared with equally common non-associated chains, HLA-associated TCR beta chains in a later analysis were more clonally expanded and had lower generation probabilities.

The sample holds a few counts of this clone. This receptor's antigen is unknown. Base qualities were left out, and no much larger clone turns up one base away. The sequence links TRBV6-1 to TRBJ2-5; D gene: possibly TRBD1, on 5 matching bases. The source material was PBMCs. This sequence originates from an older woman in good health and CMV-seropositive. CDR3 region: CASSPTMTDQETQYF. The nucleotides are TGTGCCAGCAGCCCGACCATGACAGATCAAGAGACCCAGTACTTC.